These 15 T cell receptor beta chains originate from one sample sequenced in a study of cytomegalovirus exposure and HLA in healthy donors. A multiplex PCR was run with 60 Vbeta primers and 13 Jbeta primers. Assay used: immunoSEQ multiplex PCR; TCRdb lists only in-frame clones, some missing. Altogether about 120,000 clones are present, 65% to 90% being singletons, with the ten largest covering roughly 2.4%. The sequencing sample was made of PBMCs. Receptor source: a middle-aged woman in good health and CMV-seronegative.

This clone came up a few times. The chain is built from TRBV27 and TRBJ1-1; no clear D. Germline V gene data show CDR1 as MNHEY and CDR2 as SMNVEV (reference sequence). Trimming took off 3 bases at V and 3 bases at J, with 8 bases between the two ends. The CDR3 sequence is 13 residues long. The CDR3: CASSLVKHTEAFF. CDR3 sequence (DNA): TGTGCCAGCAGTTTGGTAAAGCACACTGAAGCTTTCTTT.

The chain uses TRBV7-9 and TRBJ2-7; D ambiguous. The CDR3 totals 12 residues. Germline V lookup: CDR1 SEHNR, CDR2 FQNEAQ (reference sequence). The V gene lost 3 bases and the J gene lost 4 bases, with 7 bases spanning the gap. In DNA form, the CDR3 reads TGTGCCAGCAGCTTCCACTCTTACGAGCAGTACTTC. This gives the protein CASSFHSYEQYF.

This clone has a single count. J is TRBJ2-5 and V is TRBV5-1; TRBD2 matches 11 bases. Trimming at V came to 4 bases and at J to 3 bases, leaving 14 bases not matched to a gene. This CDR3 is 18 amino acids long. CDR1 is SGHRS, CDR2 YFSETQ, per germline. DNA of the CDR3: TGCGCCAGCAGCACGACCCCGGGACTAGCGGCAGTAAAAGAGACCCAGTACTTC. As protein: CASSTTPGLAAVKETQYF.

V and J are TRBV9 and TRBJ2-3; TRBD1 matches 7 bases. Germline V gene sequence: CDR1 SGDLS, CDR2 YYNGEE. V lost 4 bases and J lost 7; bases outside the gene matches: 12. The CDR3 is 15 residues long. This CDR3 reads CASSPQGDGWNTQYF. Here the CDR3 DNA reads TGTGCCAGCAGCCCCCAGGGGGACGGCTGGAATACGCAGTATTTT.

This clone was counted a single time. The V call is TRBV28, the J call TRBJ1-3; a possible D gene is TRBD1 (6 bases). Germline V gene sequence: CDR1 MDHEN, CDR2 SYDVKM. This CDR3 is built from 15 residues. The ends were cut back, 5 bases at V and 4 bases at J, with 15 bases in the middle. This CDR3 reads CASSLTPGQGNTIYF. For the CDR3, the DNA is TGTGCCAGCAGTCTCACACCGGGACAAGGAAACACCATATATTTT.

V gene TRBV10-2 combines with J gene TRBJ1-1, with 9 nucleotides matching TRBD1. The ends lost 5 bases at V and 6 bases at J; junction bases unmatched: 7. The CDR3 extends over 14 amino acids. Germline loops: CDR1 WSHSY, CDR2 SAAADI. The CDR3 bases are TGCGCCAGCAGTCCCGACAGGGGGAGAGCTGAAGCTTTCTTT. Encoded protein: CASSPDRGRAEAFF.

The CDR3 coding sequence is TGTGCCAGCAGCCCGGCGACAGGGGAAACAGATACGCAGTATTTT. It is translated as CASSPATGETDTQYF. This chain connects TRBV7-8 to TRBJ2-3; 8 nucleotides agree with TRBD1. This CDR3 comprises 15 residues. J was trimmed by 3 bases and V by 5 bases; bases with no gene match: 7. Germline assignment: CDR1 SGHVS and CDR2 FQNEAQ.

The chain links TRBV7-2 to TRBJ2-2; tentatively, D is TRBD2 (6 bases). Germline V gene lookup returns CDR1 SGHTA and CDR2 FQGNSA. V lost 1 base and J lost 4, with 7 bases in between. The length of the CDR3 is 14 residues. CDR3 coding DNA: TGTGCCAGCAGCTTAGGGGGACTCACCGGGGAGCTGTTTTTT. This sequence encodes CASSLGGLTGELFF.

This sequence joins TRBV4-1 and TRBJ1-1, with D perhaps matching TRBD1 (6 bases). Trimming cost V 5 bases and J 10 bases, with 23 bases left between them. The CDR3 loop spans 15 amino acids. CDR1 is MGHRA and CDR2 is YSYEKL in the germline V gene. Here the CDR3 DNA reads TGCGCCAGCAGCGGAGGGGGTATGTGGCCGGGAGGAGCTTTCTTT. This translates into CASSGGGMWPGGAFF.

The chain combines TRBV14 with TRBJ2-6; 8 nucleotides line up with TRBD1. This CDR3 contains 17 residues. Looked up from germline, CDR1 is SGHDN and CDR2 is FVKESK. The V gene end was trimmed by 2 bases and the J gene end by 8 bases; junction bases not matched to a gene: 11. CDR3 in DNA: TGTGCCAGCAGCCAAAAAAGCAGGGGGCGCACGTCCAACGTCCTGACTTTC. This translates into CASSQKSRGRTSNVLTF.

This clone has a handful of counts. At one end the junction does not follow the germline gene, possibly because of a read error. The chain joins TRBV9 to TRBJ1-5; D unclear. This CDR3 is built from 13 residues. Germline V gives CDR1 SGDLS, CDR2 YYNGEE. CDR3 coding DNA: TGTGCCAGCAGCGTGGATAGCAATCGGCCCCAGCATTTT. Residues: CASSVDSNRPQHF.

This rearrangement joins TRBV4-3 to TRBJ2-1; tentative D call: TRBD2 (6 bases). The germline V and J ends were trimmed by 4 bases and 0 bases, with 19 bases remaining between them. This CDR3 region has 18 residues. In germline, CDR1 is LGHNA, CDR2 YSLEER. The DNA for the CDR3 is TGCGCCAGCAGCCCGACCGACCTAGCGTTCAGCTCCTACAATGAGCAGTTCTTC. It translates to CASSPTDLAFSSYNEQFF.

The chain couples TRBV4-1 to TRBJ1-2; D is uncertain. CDR1 is MGHRA and CDR2 is YSYEKL in the germline V gene. V was pared by 3 bases and J by 9 bases, with 14 bases between. The CDR3 runs to 13 residues. The CDR3 nucleotides read TGCGCCAGCAGCCACCCCGGGGAATGGAGCTACACCTTC. This translates into CASSHPGEWSYTF.

The V call is TRBV6-5, the J call TRBJ1-2; D may be TRBD1 (6 bases). CDR3 length: 12 amino acids. In germline, CDR1 is MNHEY, CDR2 SVGAGI. The V end lost 5 bases, the J end lost 8 bases, and 12 bases lay between the germline ends. The CDR3 region is CASSTGWDGYTF. CDR3 bases: TGTGCCAGCAGTACAGGGTGGGACGGCTACACCTTC.

The table lists this clone with a few counts. The chain has TRBV11-2 and TRBJ1-2, with D possibly TRBD1 on 6 matching bases. Germline-derived CDR1 and CDR2 are SGHAT and FQNNGV. This CDR3 is 16 amino acids long. Trimming took off 2 bases at V and 1 base at J, with 14 bases between the two ends. CDR3 DNA sequence: TGTGCCAGCAGCTTATCCTCCCGGACAGTTAACTATGGCTACACCTTC. Translated, it gives CASSLSSRTVNYGYTF.